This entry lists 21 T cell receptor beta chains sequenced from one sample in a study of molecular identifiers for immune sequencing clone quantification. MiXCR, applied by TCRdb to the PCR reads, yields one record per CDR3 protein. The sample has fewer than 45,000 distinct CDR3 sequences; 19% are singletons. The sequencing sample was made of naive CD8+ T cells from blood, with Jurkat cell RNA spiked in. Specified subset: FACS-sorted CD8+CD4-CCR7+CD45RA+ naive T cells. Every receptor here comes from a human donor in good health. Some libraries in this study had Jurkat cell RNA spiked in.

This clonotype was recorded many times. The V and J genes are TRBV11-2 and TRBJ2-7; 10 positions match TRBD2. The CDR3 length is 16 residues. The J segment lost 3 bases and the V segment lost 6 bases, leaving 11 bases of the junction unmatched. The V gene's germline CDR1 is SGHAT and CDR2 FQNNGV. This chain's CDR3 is CASRHNLAGDHYEQYF. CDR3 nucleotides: TGTGCCAGCAGACACAATCTAGCGGGGGACCACTACGAGCAGTACTTC. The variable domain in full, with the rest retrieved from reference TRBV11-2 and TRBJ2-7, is EAGVAQSPRYKIIEKRQSVAFWCNPISGHATLYWYQQILGQGPKLLIQFQNNGVVDDSQLPKDRFSAERLKGVDSTLKIQPAKLEDSAVYLCASRHNLAGDHYEQYFGPGTRLTVT.

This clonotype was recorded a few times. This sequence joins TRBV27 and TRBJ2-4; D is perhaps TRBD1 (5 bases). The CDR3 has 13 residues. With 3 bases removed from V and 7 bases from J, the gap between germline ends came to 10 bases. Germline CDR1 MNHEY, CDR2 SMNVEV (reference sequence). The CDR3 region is CASSFSGLNIQYF. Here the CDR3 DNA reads TGTGCCAGCAGTTTTTCAGGGTTGAACATTCAGTACTTC.

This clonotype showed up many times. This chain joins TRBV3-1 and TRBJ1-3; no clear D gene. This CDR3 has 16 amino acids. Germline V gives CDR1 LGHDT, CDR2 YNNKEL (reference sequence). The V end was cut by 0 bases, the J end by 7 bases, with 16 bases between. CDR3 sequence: CASSQDTYPRGNTIYF. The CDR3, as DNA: TGTGCCAGCAGCCAAGATACCTATCCGAGAGGGAACACCATATATTTT.

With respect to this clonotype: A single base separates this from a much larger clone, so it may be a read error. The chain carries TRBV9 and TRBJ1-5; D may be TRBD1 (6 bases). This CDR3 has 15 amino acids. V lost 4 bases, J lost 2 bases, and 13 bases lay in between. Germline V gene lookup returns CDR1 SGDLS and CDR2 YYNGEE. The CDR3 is CASSIGGGGNQPQHF. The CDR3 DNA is TGTGCCAGCAGCATAGGAGGGGGTGGCAATCAGCCCCAGCATTTT.

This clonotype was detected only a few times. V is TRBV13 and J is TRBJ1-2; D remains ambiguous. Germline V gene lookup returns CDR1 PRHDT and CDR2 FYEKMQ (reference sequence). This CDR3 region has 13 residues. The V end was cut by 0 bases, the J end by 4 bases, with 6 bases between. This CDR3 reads CASSLGSPYGYTF. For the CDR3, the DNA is TGTGCCAGCAGCTTAGGGAGCCCCTATGGCTACACCTTC.

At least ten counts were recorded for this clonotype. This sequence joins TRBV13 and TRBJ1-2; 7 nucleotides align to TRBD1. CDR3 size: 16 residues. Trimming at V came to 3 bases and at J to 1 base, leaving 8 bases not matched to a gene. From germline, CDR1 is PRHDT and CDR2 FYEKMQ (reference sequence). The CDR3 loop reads CASSLAAGTDNYGYTF. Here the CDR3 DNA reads TGTGCCAGCAGCTTGGCCGCCGGGACAGATAACTATGGCTACACCTTC.

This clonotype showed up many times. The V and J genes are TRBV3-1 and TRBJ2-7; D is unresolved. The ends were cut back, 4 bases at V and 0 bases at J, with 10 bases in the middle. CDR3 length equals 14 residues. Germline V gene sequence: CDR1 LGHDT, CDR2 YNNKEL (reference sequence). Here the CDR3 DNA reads TGTGCCAGCAGCCTGGCGGAAAGCTCCTACGAGCAGTACTTC. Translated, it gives CASSLAESSYEQYF.

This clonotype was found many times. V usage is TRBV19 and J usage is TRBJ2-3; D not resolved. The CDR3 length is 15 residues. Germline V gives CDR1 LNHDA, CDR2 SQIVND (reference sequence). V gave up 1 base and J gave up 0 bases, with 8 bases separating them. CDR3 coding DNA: TGTGCCAGTAGTATAGGAGTTTCTAGCACAGATACGCAGTATTTT. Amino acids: CASSIGVSSTDTQYF. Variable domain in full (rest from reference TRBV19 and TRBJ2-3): DGGITQSPKYLFRKEGQNVTLSCEQNLNHDAMYWYRQDPGQGLRLIYYSQIVNDFQKGDIAEGYSVSREKKESFPLTVTSAQKNPTAFYLCASSIGVSSTDTQYFGPGTRLTVL.

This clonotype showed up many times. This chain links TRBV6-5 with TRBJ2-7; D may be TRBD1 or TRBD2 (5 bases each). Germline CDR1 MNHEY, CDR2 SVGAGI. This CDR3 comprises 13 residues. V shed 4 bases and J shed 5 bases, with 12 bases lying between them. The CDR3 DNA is TGTGCCAGCAGTTCTGGTGGGGACGACGAGCAGTACTTC. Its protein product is CASSSGGDDEQYF.

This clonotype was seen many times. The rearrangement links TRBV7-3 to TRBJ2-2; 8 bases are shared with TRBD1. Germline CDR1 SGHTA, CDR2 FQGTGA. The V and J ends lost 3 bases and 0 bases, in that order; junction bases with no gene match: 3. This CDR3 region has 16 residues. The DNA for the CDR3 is TGTGCCAGCAGCTTGGACAGGGTATCGAACACCGGGGAGCTGTTTTTT. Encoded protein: CASSLDRVSNTGELFF.

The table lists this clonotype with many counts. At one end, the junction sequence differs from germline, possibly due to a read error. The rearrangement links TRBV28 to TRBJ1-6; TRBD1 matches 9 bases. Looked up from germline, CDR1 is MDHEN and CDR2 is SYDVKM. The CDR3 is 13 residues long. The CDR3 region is CASRSPGVTGGAF. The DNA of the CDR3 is TGTGCCAGCAGGTCCCCTGGGGTGACAGGGGGGGCCTTT. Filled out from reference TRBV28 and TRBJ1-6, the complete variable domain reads DVKVTQSSRYLVKRTGEKVFLECVQDMDHENMFWYRQDPGLGLRLIYFSYDVKMKEKGDIPEGYSVSREKKERFSLILESASTNQTSMYLCASRSPGVTGGAFGNGTRLTVT.

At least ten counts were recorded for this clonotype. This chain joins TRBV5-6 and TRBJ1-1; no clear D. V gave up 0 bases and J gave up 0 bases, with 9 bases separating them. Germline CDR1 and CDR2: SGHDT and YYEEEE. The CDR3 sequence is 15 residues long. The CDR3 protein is CASSLVLGMNTEAFF. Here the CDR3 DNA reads TGTGCCAGCAGCTTGGTTTTAGGGATGAACACTGAAGCTTTCTTT. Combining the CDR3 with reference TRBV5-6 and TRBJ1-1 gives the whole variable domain DAGVTQSPTHLIKTRGQQVTLRCSPKSGHDTVSWYQQALGQGPQFIFQYYEEEERQRGNFPDRFSGHQFPNYSSELNVNALLLGDSALYLCASSLVLGMNTEAFFGQGTRLTVV.

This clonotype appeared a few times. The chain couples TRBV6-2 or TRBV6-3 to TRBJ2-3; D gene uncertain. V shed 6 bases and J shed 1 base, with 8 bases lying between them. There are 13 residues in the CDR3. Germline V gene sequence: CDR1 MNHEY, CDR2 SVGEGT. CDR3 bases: TGTGCCAGCAGCACGCAGCGCACAGATACGCAGTATTTT. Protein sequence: CASSTQRTDTQYF.

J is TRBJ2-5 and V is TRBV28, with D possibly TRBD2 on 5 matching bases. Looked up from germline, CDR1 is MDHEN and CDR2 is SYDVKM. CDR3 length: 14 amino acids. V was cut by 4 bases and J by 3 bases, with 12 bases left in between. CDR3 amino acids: CASSSFVGEETQYF. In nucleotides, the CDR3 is TGTGCCAGCAGTTCCTTCGTCGGGGAAGAGACCCAGTACTTC.

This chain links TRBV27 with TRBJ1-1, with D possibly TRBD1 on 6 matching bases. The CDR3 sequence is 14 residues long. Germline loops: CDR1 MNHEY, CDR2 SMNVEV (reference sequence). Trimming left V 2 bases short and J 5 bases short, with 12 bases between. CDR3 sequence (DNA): TGTGCCAGCAGTTTAGTAGGGGGACGGACTGAAGCTTTCTTT. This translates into CASSLVGGRTEAFF.

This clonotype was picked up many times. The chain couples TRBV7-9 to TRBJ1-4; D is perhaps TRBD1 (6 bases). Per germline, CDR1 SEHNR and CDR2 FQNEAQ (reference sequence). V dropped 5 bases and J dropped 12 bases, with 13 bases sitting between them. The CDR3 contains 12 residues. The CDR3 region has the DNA TGTGCCAGCAGCATGACAGGAGGTGAACTGTTTTTT. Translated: CASSMTGGELFF.

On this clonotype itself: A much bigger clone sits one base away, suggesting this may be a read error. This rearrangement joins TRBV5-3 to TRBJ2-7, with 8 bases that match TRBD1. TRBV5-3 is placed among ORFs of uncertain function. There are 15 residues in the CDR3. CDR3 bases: TGTGCCAGCAGCCGACGGACAGGGACTGCTTACGAGCAGTGCTTC. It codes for CASSRRTGTAYEQCF.

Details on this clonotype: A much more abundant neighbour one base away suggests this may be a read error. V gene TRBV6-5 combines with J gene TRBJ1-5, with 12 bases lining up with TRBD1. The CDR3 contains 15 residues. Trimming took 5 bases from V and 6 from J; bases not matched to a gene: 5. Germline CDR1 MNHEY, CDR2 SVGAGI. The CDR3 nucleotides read TGTGCCAGCAGTGCCGGGACAGGGGGCTCTCAGCCCCAGCATTTT. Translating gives CASSAGTGGSQPQHF.

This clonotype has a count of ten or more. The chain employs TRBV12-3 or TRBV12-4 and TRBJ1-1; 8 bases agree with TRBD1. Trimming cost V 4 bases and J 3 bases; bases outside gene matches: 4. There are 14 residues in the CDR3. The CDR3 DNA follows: TGTGCCAGCAGTTCCAGGGGGCGGGACACTGAAGCTTTCTTT. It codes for CASSSRGRDTEAFF.

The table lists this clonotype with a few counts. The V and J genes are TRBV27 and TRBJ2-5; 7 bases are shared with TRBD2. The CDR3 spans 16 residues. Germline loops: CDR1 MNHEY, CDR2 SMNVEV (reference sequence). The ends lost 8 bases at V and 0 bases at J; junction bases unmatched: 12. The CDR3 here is CASGPLAGADQETQYF. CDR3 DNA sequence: TGTGCCAGCGGTCCCCTTGCGGGAGCGGACCAAGAGACCCAGTACTTC.

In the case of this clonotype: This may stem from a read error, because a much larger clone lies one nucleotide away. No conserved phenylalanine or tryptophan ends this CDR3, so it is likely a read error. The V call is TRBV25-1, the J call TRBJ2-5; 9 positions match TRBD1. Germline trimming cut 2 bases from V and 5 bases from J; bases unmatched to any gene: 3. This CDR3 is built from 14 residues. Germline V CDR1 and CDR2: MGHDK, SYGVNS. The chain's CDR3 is CASSENRGRETQYL. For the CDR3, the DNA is TGTGCCAGCAGTGAAAACAGGGGGCGGGAGACCCAGTACCTC.